This T cell receptor beta chain was recovered during a study of cytomegalovirus exposure and HLA in healthy donors. V was cut by 6 bases and J by 2 bases, with 13 bases left in between. The CDR3 loop spans 13 amino acids. Germline values: CDR1 SQVTM, CDR2 ANQGSEA. Vbeta (60) and Jbeta (13) primers were used in the PCR. The table came from immunoSEQ multiplex PCR; TCRdb's copy has only in-frame clones and leaves some out. The sample consists of fewer than 200,000 clones, more than 75% of them appearing once. The chain links TRBV29-1 to TRBJ2-5; tentatively, D is TRBD1 (6 bases). This receptor was taken from a man aged 30 to 39 in good health and CMV-seropositive. Sequenced material: PBMCs. The CDR3 nucleotides are TGCAGCGTATTAGGGACACAGCAAGAGACCCAGTACTTC. It yields the protein CSVLGTQQETQYF.